One and the same sample provided the 12 T cell receptor beta chains below, sequenced in a study of blood T cell repertoires in COVID-19. Some clones are missing from TCRdb's copy, which holds only in-frame ones; the method was immunoSEQ multiplex PCR. This table has about 130,000 clones, approximately 82% appearing once. Sequences were obtained from peripheral blood. The receptors derive from a man in his sixties who had recovered from COVID-19.

The V and J genes are TRBV28 and TRBJ2-1, with 12 nucleotides matching TRBD1. Trimming took 6 bases from V and 4 from J; bases not matched to a gene: 7. The CDR3 runs to 16 residues. CDR1 is MDHEN, CDR2 SYDVKM, per germline. The CDR3 DNA sequence: TGTGCCAGCAGAGTTCCGGGACAGGGGGCTTACAATGAGCAGTTCTTC. As protein: CASRVPGQGAYNEQFF.

About this clone itself: This CDR3 is also generated by other DNA sequences in the sample. The chain carries TRBV18 and TRBJ2-3; TRBD2 agrees at 14 bases. Trimming took 3 bases from V and 1 from J; bases not matched to a gene: 3. This CDR3 comprises 17 residues. Germline V lookup: CDR1 KGHSH, CDR2 LQKENI. In DNA form, the CDR3 reads TGTGCCAGCTCACCGGGACTAGCGGGAGTGGGCACAGATACGCAGTATTTT. It yields the protein CASSPGLAGVGTDTQYF. The entire variable domain, with the rest obtained from reference TRBV18 and TRBJ2-3, is as follows: NAGVMQNPRHLVRRRGQEARLRCSPMKGHSHVYWYRQLPEEGLKFMVYLQKENIIDESGMPKERFSAEFPKEGPSILRIQQVVRGDSAAYFCASSPGLAGVGTDTQYFGPGTRLTVL.

The rearrangement uses TRBV6-5 and TRBJ2-7; 9 bases agree with TRBD2. J was trimmed by 5 bases and V by 6 bases; bases with no gene match: 5. Germline V gene lookup returns CDR1 MNHEY and CDR2 SVGAGI. The CDR3 is 13 amino acids. The CDR3 loop reads CASRPSGTNEQYF. The DNA for the CDR3 is TGTGCCAGCAGGCCTAGCGGGACGAACGAGCAGTACTTC.

This rearrangement joins TRBV30 to TRBJ1-6, with D possibly being TRBD1 (6 bases). Trimming pared 1 base from V and 10 bases from J, leaving 14 bases between. CDR1 and CDR2 (germline): GTSNPN, SVGIG (reference sequence). The CDR3 extends over 14 amino acids. CDR3: CAWSDQGRGSPLHF. The CDR3 nucleotides read TGTGCCTGGAGTGATCAGGGGAGAGGCTCACCCCTCCACTTT.

The V call is TRBV18, the J call TRBJ2-1, with D tentatively TRBD2 (5 bases). The CDR3 is 16 amino acids. The germline CDR1 and CDR2 sequences are KGHSH and LQKENI. V dropped 3 bases and J dropped 0 bases, with 12 bases sitting between them. The CDR3 protein is CASSPPTAGSYNEQFF. DNA for the CDR3: TGTGCCAGCTCACCCCCGACGGCGGGCTCCTACAATGAGCAGTTCTTC.

The V gene is TRBV15, the J gene TRBJ2-7, with TRBD1 matching over 8 bases. Germline V gene lookup returns CDR1 LNHNV and CDR2 YYDKDF (reference sequence). The CDR3 has 15 residues. J gave up 4 bases and V 0 bases, and 5 bases lay outside the gene matches. CDR3 sequence reads: CATSRDFDRGYEQYF. DNA of the CDR3: TGTGCCACCAGCAGAGATTTCGACAGGGGTTACGAGCAGTACTTC.

The V gene is TRBV5-4, the J gene TRBJ2-1; TRBD2 matches at 9 bases. The germline V gene has CDR1 SGHNT and CDR2 YYREEE (reference sequence). Trimming at V came to 2 bases and at J to 6 bases, leaving 6 bases not matched to a gene. The CDR3 totals 15 residues. CDR3 loop: CASSFGGGATNEQFF. The CDR3 DNA is TGTGCCAGCAGCTTCGGCGGGGGGGCCACCAATGAGCAGTTCTTC.

The genes are TRBV5-4 and TRBJ1-5; the match to TRBD1 covers 8 bases. Germline V gene lookup returns CDR1 SGHNT and CDR2 YYREEE (reference sequence). V trimming: 4 bases; J trimming: 7 bases; junction bases outside the gene matches: 4. The CDR3 covers 13 residues. The CDR3 DNA follows: TGTGCCAGCAGCCAGGGGGCAGGCCAGCCCCAGCATTTT. Residues: CASSQGAGQPQHF. Using reference TRBV5-4 and TRBJ1-5 for the parts outside the CDR3, the full variable domain is ETGVTQSPTHLIKTRGQQVTLRCSSQSGHNTVSWYQQALGQGPQFIFQYYREEENGRGNFPPRFSGLQFPNYSSELNVNALELDDSALYLCASSQGAGQPQHFGDGTRLSIL.

The chain couples TRBV10-3 to TRBJ1-1; a possible D gene is TRBD1 (5 bases). Trimming took off 2 bases at V and 10 bases at J, with 14 bases between the two ends. CDR1 and CDR2 (germline): ENHRY, SYGVKD. This CDR3 spans 13 amino acids. In DNA form, the CDR3 reads TGTGCCATCAGTGAGGACCTTCGGGGGAGAGCTTTCTTT. This codes for CAISEDLRGRAFF.

The V and J genes are TRBV4-3 and TRBJ1-1; TRBD1 matches at 10 bases. The V gene's germline CDR1 is LGHNA and CDR2 YSLEER. Trimming removed 4 bases from V and 7 bases from J; junction bases left unmatched: 9. This CDR3 has 15 amino acids. The CDR3 spells CASSPTGTGVDEAFF. The CDR3, as DNA: TGCGCCAGCAGCCCTACCGGGACAGGGGTTGATGAAGCTTTCTTT.

This chain connects TRBV12-3 or TRBV12-4 to TRBJ1-2, with D hard to call. V was pared by 5 bases and J by 8 bases, with 15 bases between. The CDR3 length is 13 residues. CDR3 sequence: CASSPSRTGGYTF. DNA of the CDR3: TGTGCCAGCAGTCCATCACGGACTGGGGGCTACACCTTC.

This clone came up many times. The chain employs TRBV7-2 and TRBJ2-7; a weak D match, TRBD2 (7 bases). V shed 0 bases and J shed 2 bases, with 11 bases lying between them. Germline assignment: CDR1 SGHTA and CDR2 FQGNSA. This CDR3 is built from 15 residues. The CDR3: CASSLAGGPTYEQYF. The CDR3 coding sequence is TGTGCCAGCAGCTTAGCCGGGGGGCCCACCTACGAGCAGTACTTC.